Below, 22 T cell receptor beta chains from the same sample are listed, as sequenced in a study of blood T cell repertoires in COVID-19. The assay was immunoSEQ multiplex PCR, and TCRdb's table has in-frame clones only and misses some. The sample lists a few hundred thousand clones, roughly nine tenths occurring once. The sample comprised PBMCs or T cells enriched from blood (not recorded which). The receptors were sampled from a man aged 25 to 40 who had recovered from COVID-19.

This sequence joins TRBV9 and TRBJ1-2, with D perhaps matching TRBD1 (6 bases). The CDR3 has 16 residues. V was clipped by 2 bases and J by 0 bases, with 14 bases between them. In germline, CDR1 is SGDLS, CDR2 YYNGEE. The CDR3 nucleotides read TGTGCCAGCAGCGTGGCAGGGGAGTCGTCTAACTATGGCTACACCTTC. It is translated as CASSVAGESSNYGYTF.

The V and J genes are TRBV7-9 and TRBJ2-2; D is undetermined. The V and J ends lost 2 bases and 6 bases respectively, with 7 bases between them. CDR3 length: 13 amino acids. Germline values: CDR1 SEHNR, CDR2 FQNEAQ (reference sequence). CDR3 in amino acids: CASSLRLAGELFF. The CDR3 DNA reads as TGTGCCAGCAGCTTAAGACTGGCCGGGGAGCTGTTTTTT.

J is TRBJ1-5 and V is TRBV28, with D possibly being TRBD1 (6 bases). The length of the CDR3 is 14 residues. V dropped 3 bases and J dropped 7 bases, with 13 bases sitting between them. Germline V gives CDR1 MDHEN, CDR2 SYDVKM. The CDR3 spells CASSFSGARQPQHF. CDR3 bases: TGTGCCAGCAGTTTTTCAGGGGCCAGGCAGCCCCAGCATTTT.

Only a few counts were recorded for this clone. The CDR3 here is CASSRGTVSANTIYF. The DNA for the CDR3 is TGCGCCAGCAGCCGGGGGACAGTAAGTGCAAACACCATATATTTT. This chain connects TRBV4-1 to TRBJ1-3; 7 bases map to TRBD1. Germline V gene lookup returns CDR1 MGHRA and CDR2 YSYEKL. J lost 6 bases, V lost 4 bases, and 9 bases had no gene match. This CDR3 is 15 amino acids long.

The chain couples TRBV29-1 to TRBJ2-1; 7 bases are a match to TRBD2. Germline V gene data show CDR1 as SQVTM and CDR2 as ANQGSEA. Unmatched junction bases numbered 3, after V lost 1 base and J lost 9 bases. The CDR3 consists of 12 residues. CDR3 in amino acids: CSVEVTSVEQFF. The CDR3 coding sequence is TGCAGCGTTGAAGTAACTAGCGTTGAGCAGTTCTTC.

This clone appeared a few times. The rearrangement joins TRBV20-1 to TRBJ1-2; D is uncertain. The V gene's germline CDR1 is DFQATT and CDR2 SNEGSKA (reference sequence). V lost 1 base and J 6 bases, leaving 3 bases between the germline ends. This CDR3 comprises 10 residues. CDR3 sequence: CSARVNGYTF. The CDR3 DNA sequence: TGCAGTGCTAGAGTTAATGGCTACACCTTC.

The chain is built from TRBV29-1 and TRBJ1-1; possibly TRBD1 for D (5 bases). The germline gives CDR1 SQVTM, CDR2 ANQGSEA. This CDR3 region has 13 residues. V was pared by 4 bases and J by 1 base, with 10 bases between. Here the CDR3 DNA reads TGCAGCGTTGCGCCACAGGAGAACACTGAAGCTTTCTTT. Protein sequence: CSVAPQENTEAFF.

The rearrangement joins TRBV27 to TRBJ2-7; 9 bases agree with TRBD1. J gave up 6 bases and V 7 bases, and 10 bases lay outside the gene matches. The CDR3 loop spans 14 amino acids. Germline CDR1 reads MNHEY; CDR2 reads SMNVEV (reference sequence). CDR3 nucleotide sequence: TGTGCCAGCACACGGACAGGGGAGTTGCGCGAGCAGTACTTC. This gives the protein CASTRTGELREQYF.

Here the CDR3 DNA reads TGTGCCAGCAGCGGACAGGTTGAAGCTTTCTTT. Its translation: CASSGQVEAFF. The chain joins TRBV2 to TRBJ1-1, with 7 positions matching TRBD1. The CDR3 has 11 residues. Trimming cost V 6 bases and J 7 bases; bases outside gene matches: 2. From germline, CDR1 is SNHLY and CDR2 FYNNEI.

The rearrangement joins TRBV28 to TRBJ1-1; a weak D match, TRBD1 (6 bases). The CDR3 sequence is 11 residues long. Looked up from germline, CDR1 is MDHEN and CDR2 is SYDVKM. The V end was cut by 8 bases, the J end by 11 bases, with 15 bases between. The CDR3 here is CASWGTGSAFF. In DNA, the CDR3 is TGTGCCAGCTGGGGCACAGGGTCGGCTTTCTTT.

This chain joins TRBV12-3 or TRBV12-4 and TRBJ1-1; D unclear. This CDR3 is 12 amino acids long. V was clipped by 2 bases and J by 9 bases, with 10 bases between them. In DNA, the CDR3 is TGTGCCAGCAGTTTAAGTTTGACACAAGCTTTCTTT. Amino acid sequence: CASSLSLTQAFF.

This chain links TRBV5-1 with TRBJ2-1, with TRBD1 identical over 8 bases. Trimming cost V 7 bases and J 7 bases; bases outside gene matches: 16. The CDR3 consists of 16 residues. The germline V gene encodes CDR1 SGHRS and CDR2 YFSETQ. DNA for the CDR3: TGCGCCAGCGGGCCGCAGACAGGGGTTCGCCGGAATGAGCAGTTCTTC. Translated, it gives CASGPQTGVRRNEQFF.

The genes are TRBV28 and TRBJ2-5; 11 nucleotides line up with TRBD2. Germline CDR1 MDHEN, CDR2 SYDVKM. The junction had 5 bases not matched to a gene; V was cut back by 4 bases and J by 4 bases. The CDR3 is 15 amino acids. CDR3 loop: CASSWLAGGGETQYF. The CDR3 DNA reads TGTGCCAGCAGTTGGCTAGCGGGAGGTGGAGAGACCCAGTACTTC.

The chain joins TRBV4-1 to TRBJ1-6, with D maybe TRBD1 (5 bases). V shed 2 bases and J shed 10 bases, with 18 bases lying between them. There are 16 residues in the CDR3. The germline CDR1 and CDR2 sequences are MGHRA and YSYEKL. The CDR3 DNA sequence: TGCGCCAGCAGCCAAACCGACCCTAGGGGAGGATCACCCCTCCACTTT. This gives the protein CASSQTDPRGGSPLHF.

This sequence joins TRBV3-1 (or the pseudogene TRBV3-2) and TRBJ2-7, with TRBD1 matching 7 bases. Germline trimming cut 1 base from V and 2 bases from J; bases unmatched to any gene: 5. This CDR3 comprises 15 residues. Germline CDR1 is LGHDT and CDR2 is YNNKEL (reference sequence). CDR3 protein: CASSQVFQGAYEQYF. The CDR3 DNA reads as TGTGCCAGCAGCCAAGTGTTCCAGGGGGCCTACGAGCAGTACTTC.

The genes are TRBV5-1 and TRBJ2-5, with 8 positions matching TRBD2. Trimming cost V 2 bases and J 3 bases; bases outside gene matches: 3. The CDR3 is made up of 14 amino acids. From germline, CDR1 is SGHRS and CDR2 YFSETQ. CDR3 sequence (DNA): TGCGCCAGCAGCTTCACTAGCGGAAAAGAGACCCAGTACTTC. It is translated as CASSFTSGKETQYF.

This clone was observed once. The chain links TRBV7-9 to TRBJ2-5; 8 bases align to TRBD2. The V and J ends lost 7 bases and 5 bases, in that order; junction bases with no gene match: 9. The length of the CDR3 is 14 residues. Looked up from germline, CDR1 is SEHNR and CDR2 is FQNEAQ (reference sequence). This CDR3 reads CASTTAGGGETQYF. The CDR3 DNA sequence: TGTGCCAGCACCACGGCGGGGGGCGGGGAGACCCAGTACTTC.

Of note for this clone: Other DNA sequences in this sample translate to the same CDR3. The V gene is TRBV15, the J gene TRBJ2-1; a weak D match, TRBD2 (5 bases). Trimming removed 0 bases at V and 10 bases at J, with 7 bases between. Germline CDR1 LNHNV, CDR2 YYDKDF (reference sequence). There are 12 residues in the CDR3. The CDR3 is CATSRDTGEQFF. CDR3 sequence (DNA): TGTGCCACCAGCAGAGATACGGGGGAGCAGTTCTTC.

The chain joins TRBV5-1 to TRBJ2-2; TRBD1 is a possible D gene (6 bases). CDR1 is SGHRS and CDR2 is YFSETQ in the germline V gene. The V end lost 3 bases, the J end lost 5 bases, and 14 bases lay between the germline ends. This CDR3 is 15 amino acids long. CDR3 nucleotides: TGCGCCAGCAGCTCCCTCAGGGGTAGTACCGGGGAGCTGTTTTTT. Translating it yields CASSSLRGSTGELFF. The full variable domain, its missing parts supplied by reference TRBV5-1 and TRBJ2-2, is KAGVTQTPRYLIKTRGQQVTLSCSPISGHRSVSWYQQTPGQGLQFLFEYFSETQRNKGNFPGRFSGRQFSNSRSEMNVSTLELGDSALYLCASSSLRGSTGELFFGEGSRLTVL.

The V call is TRBV7-9, the J call TRBJ2-7; possibly TRBD2 for D (6 bases). V was cut by 8 bases and J by 1 base, with 15 bases left in between. This CDR3 is 14 amino acids long. Looked up from germline, CDR1 is SEHNR and CDR2 is FQNEAQ (reference sequence). As DNA, the CDR3 is TGTGCCAGCCGACCCGGGACTCATTCCTACGAGCAGTACTTC. The encoded protein is CASRPGTHSYEQYF.

The gene calls are TRBV7-3 and TRBJ2-3; 13 bases line up with TRBD2. V lost 5 bases, J lost 6 bases, and 5 bases stayed unmatched. The CDR3 sequence is 15 residues long. Per germline, CDR1 SGHTA and CDR2 FQGTGA. CDR3 nucleotides: TGTGCCAGCAGCCCAGGGGGACTAGCGGGGGATACGCAGTATTTT. This encodes CASSPGGLAGDTQYF.

The chain joins TRBV28 to TRBJ1-2, with D unclear. Germline values: CDR1 MDHEN, CDR2 SYDVKM. V gave up 5 bases and J gave up 3 bases, with 4 bases separating them. The CDR3 length is 11 residues. CDR3 loop: CASSGHYGYTF. CDR3 DNA: TGTGCCAGCAGTGGGCACTATGGCTACACCTTC.